One sample yielded the 3 T cell receptor beta chains listed below, sequenced in a study of Graves' ophthalmopathy and Graves' hyperthyroidism. The authors amplified TCR beta CDR3 regions from RNA transcripts. Second-round multiplex PCR came after a first-round RT-PCR that employed HTBI primers. TCRdb passed the multiplex PCR reads through MiXCR, listing each CDR3 protein once. The profile covers a few hundred thousand distinct CDR3 sequences, with less than 45% appearing a single time and about 4% taken by the ten largest. The sample was peripheral blood or thyroid tissue (not recorded which). The receptors derive from an adult man with Graves' hyperthyroidism.

A few counts support this clonotype. The V gene is TRBV27, the J gene TRBJ2-5, with 9 bases matching TRBD1. CDR1 and CDR2 from the germline V gene are MNHEY and SMNVEV (reference sequence). J was trimmed by 5 bases and V by 5 bases; bases with no gene match: 9. CDR3 size: 15 residues. CDR3 region: CASSTTGTGTETQYF. The CDR3 region has the DNA TGTGCCAGCAGTACCACCGGGACAGGGACTGAGACCCAGTACTTC.

The J gene is TRBJ1-1, the V gene TRBV7-9; TRBD1 agrees at 7 bases. Germline V gene sequence: CDR1 SEHNR, CDR2 FQNEAQ (reference sequence). V shed 5 bases and J 10 bases; nucleotides not matched to a gene: 7. The CDR3 length is 12 residues. CDR3 sequence: CASSQTGHAAFF. CDR3 DNA sequence: TGTGCCAGCAGCCAGACAGGGCATGCAGCTTTCTTT.

This clonotype was observed a few times. The CDR3 here is CASSLTAGTGGVEQYF. The CDR3 bases are TGCGCCAGCAGCTTAACGGCCGGGACAGGGGGTGTCGAGCAGTACTTC. The genes are TRBV5-1 and TRBJ2-7, with 11 bases aligning to TRBD1. Germline V gene sequence: CDR1 SGHRS, CDR2 YFSETQ. With V trimmed by 2 bases and J by 6 bases, 10 bases remained unmatched. The CDR3 is made up of 16 amino acids. Complete variable domain (other parts from reference TRBV5-1 and TRBJ2-7): KAGVTQTPRYLIKTRGQQVTLSCSPISGHRSVSWYQQTPGQGLQFLFEYFSETQRNKGNFPGRFSGRQFSNSRSEMNVSTLELGDSALYLCASSLTAGTGGVEQYFGPGTRLTVT.